Described below is a single T cell receptor beta chain sequence and its context. This sample was taken from a study of technical replicates of blood from a handful of donors. Germline V gives CDR1 MNHEY, CDR2 SVGAGI. This CDR3 spans 14 amino acids. V lost 6 bases, J lost 4 bases, and 5 bases stayed unmatched. The protocol was immunoSEQ multiplex PCR, while the TCRdb copy is restricted to in-frame clones and leaves out a portion. The table lists around 84,000 clones, roughly 98% of them singletons. Sequences were obtained from T cells isolated from PBMCs. This chain joins TRBV6-5 and TRBJ2-7, with 11 positions matching TRBD1. This clonotype originated in a human donor in good health. The CDR3 coding sequence is TGTGCCAGCAGGGCCGGGACAGGGGGTTACGAGCAGTACTTC. The encoded protein is CASRAGTGGYEQYF.